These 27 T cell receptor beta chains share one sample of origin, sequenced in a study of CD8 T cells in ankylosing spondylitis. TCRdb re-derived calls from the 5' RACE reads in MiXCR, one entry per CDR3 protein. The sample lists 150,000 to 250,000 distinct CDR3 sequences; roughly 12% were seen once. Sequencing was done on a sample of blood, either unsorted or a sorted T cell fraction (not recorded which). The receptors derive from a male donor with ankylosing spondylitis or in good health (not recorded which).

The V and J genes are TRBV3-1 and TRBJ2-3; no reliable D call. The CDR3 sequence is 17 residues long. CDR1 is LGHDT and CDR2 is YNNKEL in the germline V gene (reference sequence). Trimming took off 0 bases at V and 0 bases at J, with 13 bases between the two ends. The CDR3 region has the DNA TGTGCCAGCAGCCAAGATCCAGATCCTCCTAGCACAGATACGCAGTATTTT. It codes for CASSQDPDPPSTDTQYF.

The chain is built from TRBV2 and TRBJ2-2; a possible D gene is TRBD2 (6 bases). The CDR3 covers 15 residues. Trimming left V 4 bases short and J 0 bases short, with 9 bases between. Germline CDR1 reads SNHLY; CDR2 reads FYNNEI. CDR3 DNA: TGTGCCAGCAGTGGAGCGGGCGCGAACACCGGGGAGCTGTTTTTT. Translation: CASSGAGANTGELFF.

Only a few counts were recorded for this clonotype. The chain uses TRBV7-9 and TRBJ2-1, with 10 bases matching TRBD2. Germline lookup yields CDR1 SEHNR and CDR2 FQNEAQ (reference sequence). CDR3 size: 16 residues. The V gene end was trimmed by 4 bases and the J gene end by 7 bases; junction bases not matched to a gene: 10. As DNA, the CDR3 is TGTGCCAGCAGCTACCCATCTAGCGGGAGTACGAATGAGCAGTTCTTC. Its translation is CASSYPSSGSTNEQFF.

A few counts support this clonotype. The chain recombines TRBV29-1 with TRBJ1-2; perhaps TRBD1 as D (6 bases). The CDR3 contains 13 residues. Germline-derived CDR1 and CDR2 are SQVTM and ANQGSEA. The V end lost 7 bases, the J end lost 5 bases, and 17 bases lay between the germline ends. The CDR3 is CSADPRTAYGYTF. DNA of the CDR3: TGCAGCGCCGACCCCCGGACAGCATATGGCTACACCTTC.

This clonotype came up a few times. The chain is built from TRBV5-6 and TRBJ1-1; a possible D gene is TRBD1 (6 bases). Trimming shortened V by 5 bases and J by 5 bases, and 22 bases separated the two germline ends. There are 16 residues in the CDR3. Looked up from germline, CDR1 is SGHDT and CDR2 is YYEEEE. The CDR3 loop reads CASSFSSPQGRTEAFF. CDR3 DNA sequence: TGTGCCAGCAGTTTCTCATCCCCGCAGGGGAGGACTGAAGCTTTCTTT. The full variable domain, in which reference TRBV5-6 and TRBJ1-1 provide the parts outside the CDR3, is DAGVTQSPTHLIKTRGQQVTLRCSPKSGHDTVSWYQQALGQGPQFIFQYYEEEERQRGNFPDRFSGHQFPNYSSELNVNALLLGDSALYLCASSFSSPQGRTEAFFGQGTRLTVV.

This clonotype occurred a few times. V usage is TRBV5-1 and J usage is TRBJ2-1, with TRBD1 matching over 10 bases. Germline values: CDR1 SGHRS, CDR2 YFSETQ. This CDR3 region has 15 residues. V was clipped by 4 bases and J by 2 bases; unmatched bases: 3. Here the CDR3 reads CASSLTGGPYNEQFF. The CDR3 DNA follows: TGCGCCAGCAGCCTGACAGGGGGCCCCTACAATGAGCAGTTCTTC.

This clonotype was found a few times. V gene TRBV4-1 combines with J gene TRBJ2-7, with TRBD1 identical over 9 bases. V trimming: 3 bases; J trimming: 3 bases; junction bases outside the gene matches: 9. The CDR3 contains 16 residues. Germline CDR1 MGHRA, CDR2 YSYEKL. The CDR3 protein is CASSQDGTGKSYEQYF. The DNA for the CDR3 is TGCGCCAGCAGCCAGGACGGGACAGGGAAGAGCTACGAGCAGTACTTC.

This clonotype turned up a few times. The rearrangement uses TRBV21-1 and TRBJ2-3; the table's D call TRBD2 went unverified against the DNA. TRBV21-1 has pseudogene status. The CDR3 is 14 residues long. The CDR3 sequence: CASKFRKREHTQYF. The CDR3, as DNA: TGTGCCAGCAAGTTCAGGAAGAGGGAACATACGCAGTATTTT.

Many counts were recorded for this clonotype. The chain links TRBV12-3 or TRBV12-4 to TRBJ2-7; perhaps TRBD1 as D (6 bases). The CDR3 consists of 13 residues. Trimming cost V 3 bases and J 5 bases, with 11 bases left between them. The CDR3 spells CASSFTGLDEQYF. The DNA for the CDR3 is TGTGCCAGCAGTTTCACAGGGCTCGACGAGCAGTACTTC.

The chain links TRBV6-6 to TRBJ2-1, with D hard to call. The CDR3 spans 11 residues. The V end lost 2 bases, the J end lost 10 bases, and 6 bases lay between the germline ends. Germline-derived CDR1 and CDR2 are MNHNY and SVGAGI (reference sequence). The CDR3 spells CASSYSGEQFF. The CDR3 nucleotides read TGTGCCAGCAGTTACAGTGGGGAGCAGTTCTTC.

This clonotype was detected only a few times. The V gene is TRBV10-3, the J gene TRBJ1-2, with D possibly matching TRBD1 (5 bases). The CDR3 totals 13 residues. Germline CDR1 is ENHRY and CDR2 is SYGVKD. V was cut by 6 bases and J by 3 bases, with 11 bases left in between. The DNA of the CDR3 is TGTGCCATCAGGGGGGACGGTGACTATGGCTACACCTTC. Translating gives CAIRGDGDYGYTF.

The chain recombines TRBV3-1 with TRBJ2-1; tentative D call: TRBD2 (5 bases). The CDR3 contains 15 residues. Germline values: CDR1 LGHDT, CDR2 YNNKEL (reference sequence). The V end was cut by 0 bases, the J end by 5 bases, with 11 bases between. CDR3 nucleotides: TGTGCCAGCAGCCAAGAAGGATTAGCGAACAATGAGCAGTTCTTC. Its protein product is CASSQEGLANNEQFF.

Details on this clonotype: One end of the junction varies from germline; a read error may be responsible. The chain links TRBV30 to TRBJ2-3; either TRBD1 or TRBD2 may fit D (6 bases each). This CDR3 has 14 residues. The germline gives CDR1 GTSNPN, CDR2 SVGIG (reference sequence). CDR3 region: CAWSRLGGTDTQYF. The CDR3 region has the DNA TGTGCCTGGAGTCGCCTGGGGGGCACTGATACGCAGTATTTT.

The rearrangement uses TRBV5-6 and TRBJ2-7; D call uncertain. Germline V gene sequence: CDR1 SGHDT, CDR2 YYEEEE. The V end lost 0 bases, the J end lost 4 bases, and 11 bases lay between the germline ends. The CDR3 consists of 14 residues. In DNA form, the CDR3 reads TGTGCCAGCAGCTTGGGTCGGCTAGGTTACGAGCAGTACTTC. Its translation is CASSLGRLGYEQYF. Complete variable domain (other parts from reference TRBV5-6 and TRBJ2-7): DAGVTQSPTHLIKTRGQQVTLRCSPKSGHDTVSWYQQALGQGPQFIFQYYEEEERQRGNFPDRFSGHQFPNYSSELNVNALLLGDSALYLCASSLGRLGYEQYFGPGTRLTVT.

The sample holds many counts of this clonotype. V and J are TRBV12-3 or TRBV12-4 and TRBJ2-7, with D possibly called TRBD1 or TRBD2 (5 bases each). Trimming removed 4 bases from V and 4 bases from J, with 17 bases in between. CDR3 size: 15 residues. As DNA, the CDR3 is TGTGCCAGCAGTTATGGAGGTTGGGGGTTATACGAGCAGTACTTC. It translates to CASSYGGWGLYEQYF.

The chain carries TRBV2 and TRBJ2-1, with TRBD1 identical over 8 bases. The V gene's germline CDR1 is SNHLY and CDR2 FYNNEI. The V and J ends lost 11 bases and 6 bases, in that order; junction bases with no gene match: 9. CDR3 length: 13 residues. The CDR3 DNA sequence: TGTGCCGAAGGGGCAGGGGGCGGCAATGAGCAGTTCTTC. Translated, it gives CAEGAGGGNEQFF.

The CDR3 loop is CASSFPGRNYGYTF. The CDR3 nucleotides are TGTGCCAGCAGCTTTCCCGGGAGAAACTATGGCTACACCTTC. The genes are TRBV7-2 and TRBJ1-2; D is ambiguous. The V end was cut by 3 bases, the J end by 2 bases, with 10 bases between. The CDR3 is made up of 14 amino acids. Germline V gives CDR1 SGHTA, CDR2 FQGNSA.

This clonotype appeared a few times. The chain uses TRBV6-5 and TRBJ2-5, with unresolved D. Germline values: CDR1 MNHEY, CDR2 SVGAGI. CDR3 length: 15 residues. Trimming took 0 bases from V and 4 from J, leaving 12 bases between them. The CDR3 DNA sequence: TGTGCCAGCAGTTACTCGACCGGGTCTCGAGAGACCCAGTACTTC. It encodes CASSYSTGSRETQYF.

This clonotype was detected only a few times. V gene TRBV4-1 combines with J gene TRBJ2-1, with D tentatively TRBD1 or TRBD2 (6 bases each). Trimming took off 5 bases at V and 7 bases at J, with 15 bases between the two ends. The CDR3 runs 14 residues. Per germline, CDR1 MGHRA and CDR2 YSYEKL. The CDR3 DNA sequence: TGCGCCAGCAGCTTGCGGGACATTGGGAATGAGCAGTTCTTC. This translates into CASSLRDIGNEQFF.

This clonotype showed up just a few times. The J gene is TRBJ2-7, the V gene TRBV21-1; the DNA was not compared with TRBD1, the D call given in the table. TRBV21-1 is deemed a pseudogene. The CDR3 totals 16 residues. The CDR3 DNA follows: TGTGCCAGCAGCAAAGGGTCAGGACAGGGTATACACGAGCAGTACTTC. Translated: CASSKGSGQGIHEQYF.

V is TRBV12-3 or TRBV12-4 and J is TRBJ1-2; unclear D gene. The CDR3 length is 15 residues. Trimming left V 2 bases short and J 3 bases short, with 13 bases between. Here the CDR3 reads CASSLPQTPYYGYTF. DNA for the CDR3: TGTGCCAGCAGTTTACCACAGACTCCTTACTATGGCTACACCTTC.

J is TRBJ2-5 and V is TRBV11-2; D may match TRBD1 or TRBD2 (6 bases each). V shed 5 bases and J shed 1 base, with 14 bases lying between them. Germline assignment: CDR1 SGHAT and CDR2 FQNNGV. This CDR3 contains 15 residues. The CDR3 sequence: CASSTTRGPQETQYF. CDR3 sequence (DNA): TGTGCCAGCAGCACGACCCGGGGGCCCCAAGAGACCCAGTACTTC. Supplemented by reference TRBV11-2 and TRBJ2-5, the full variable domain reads EAGVAQSPRYKIIEKRQSVAFWCNPISGHATLYWYQQILGQGPKLLIQFQNNGVVDDSQLPKDRFSAERLKGVDSTLKIQPAKLEDSAVYLCASSTTRGPQETQYFGPGTRLLVL.

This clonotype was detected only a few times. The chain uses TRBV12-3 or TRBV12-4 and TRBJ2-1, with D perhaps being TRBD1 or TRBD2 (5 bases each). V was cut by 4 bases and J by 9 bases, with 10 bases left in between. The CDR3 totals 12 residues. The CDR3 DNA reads TGTGCCAGCAGTTCCTCAGGGACTGAGCAGTTCTTC. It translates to CASSSSGTEQFF.

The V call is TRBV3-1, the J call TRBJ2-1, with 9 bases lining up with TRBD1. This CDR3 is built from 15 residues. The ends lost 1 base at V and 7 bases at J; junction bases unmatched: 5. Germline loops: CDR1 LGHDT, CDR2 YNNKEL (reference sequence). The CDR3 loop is CASSQAGTGRNEQFF. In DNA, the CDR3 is TGTGCCAGCAGCCAAGCCGGGACAGGGCGAAATGAGCAGTTCTTC.

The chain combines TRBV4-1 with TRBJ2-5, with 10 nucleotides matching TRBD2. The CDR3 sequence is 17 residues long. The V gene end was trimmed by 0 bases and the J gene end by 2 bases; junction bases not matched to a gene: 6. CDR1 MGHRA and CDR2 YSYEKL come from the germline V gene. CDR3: CASSQESVLAGQETQYF. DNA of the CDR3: TGCGCCAGCAGCCAAGAGTCCGTACTAGCGGGACAAGAGACCCAGTACTTC.

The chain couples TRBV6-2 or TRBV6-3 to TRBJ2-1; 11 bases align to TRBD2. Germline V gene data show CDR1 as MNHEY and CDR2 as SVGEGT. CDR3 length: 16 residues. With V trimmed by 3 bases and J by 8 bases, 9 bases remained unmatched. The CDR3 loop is CASSYSRLAGLDEQFF. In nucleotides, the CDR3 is TGTGCCAGCAGTTATTCGCGACTAGCGGGACTTGATGAGCAGTTCTTC.

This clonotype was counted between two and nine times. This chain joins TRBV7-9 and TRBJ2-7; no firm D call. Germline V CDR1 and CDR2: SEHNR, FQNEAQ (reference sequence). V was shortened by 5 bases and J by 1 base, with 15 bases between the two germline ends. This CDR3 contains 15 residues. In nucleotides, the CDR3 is TGTGCCAGCAGCGCAACAATCGGCCCTTCCTACGAGCAGTACTTC. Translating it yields CASSATIGPSYEQYF.